What follows are 2 T cell receptor beta chains derived from one specimen sequenced in a study of breast tumors, draining lymph nodes, adjacent tissues. Samples came from axillary lymph nodes draining the breast cancer. TCRdb independently ran MiXCR on the multiplex PCR reads; one entry per CDR3 protein. The sample has some 250,000 distinct CDR3 sequences; less than 45% are singletons. The sequenced material came from axillary lymph node tissue. Receptors originate from a female donor with breast cancer. Some clones in this sample may be carry-over from other donors' samples.

This chain uses TRBV5-1 with TRBJ2-1; TRBD2 matches 10 bases. The CDR3 runs 15 residues. The J segment lost 6 bases and the V segment lost 6 bases, leaving 9 bases of the junction unmatched. Germline CDR1 SGHRS, CDR2 YFSETQ. The CDR3 spells CASTLYSGRINEQFF. In nucleotides, the CDR3 is TGCGCCAGCACCCTATATAGCGGGAGGATCAATGAGCAGTTCTTC.

This clonotype occurred many times. This CDR3 is CASSPGTSIHNEQFF. In DNA form, the CDR3 reads TGTGCCAGCAGCCCTGGGACTAGCATCCACAATGAGCAGTTCTTC. The chain is built from TRBV7-9 and TRBJ2-1, with 9 positions matching TRBD2. J gave up 5 bases and V 5 bases, and 7 bases lay outside the gene matches. The CDR3 is 15 residues long. Germline CDR1 reads SEHNR; CDR2 reads FQNEAQ (reference sequence).